This T cell receptor (beta chain) was observed in a study of blood T cell repertoires in COVID-19. Study overall: T cells, B-cell-depleted T cells, or PBMCs supplied cDNA or gDNA.

TCRdb's table, derived via immunoSEQ multiplex PCR, lists solely in-frame clones and lacks some. In the table there are some 100,000 clones, more than 70% of which are singletons. The TCR originated in a human donor in a cohort sampled during active COVID-19. The sample was peripheral blood.

The chain's CDR3 is CASYRNVVESPLHF. The CDR3 coding sequence is TGTGCCAGCTACCGAAACGTGGTTGAGTCACCCCTCCACTTT. J is TRBJ1-6 and V is TRBV2; no definite D call. Germline CDR1 and CDR2: SNHLY and FYNNEI. The CDR3 loop spans 14 amino acids. Trimming removed 8 bases from V and 10 bases from J, with 18 bases in between.